This T cell receptor beta chain is drawn from a study of PD-L1 blockade in urothelial cancer. Across the whole study: Patients initiated atezolizumab at some point between 2013 and 2015 at 1,200 mg intravenously every 3 weeks.

Study-level points and caveats: Better survival was predicted when blood TCR clonality before treatment fell below the median.

Regarding time point: peripheral blood 6 weeks after treatment start. For each patient, 1 to 8 samples were obtained, pretreatment and on-treatment. Only one count was recorded for this clone. Its antigen is unknown. V gave up 3 bases and J gave up 1 base, with 6 bases separating them. Germline V gives CDR1 MNHNS, CDR2 SASEGT. The CDR3 runs 14 residues. This table comes from immunoSEQ multiplex PCR, and its TCRdb copy is limited to in-frame clones, with some not included. This sample has more than 90,000 clones; roughly 90% occur once, and the top ten carry approximately 3.8%. The rearrangement joins TRBV6-1 to TRBJ1-4; D not resolved. The sample was PBMCs, taken around atezolizumab (anti-PD-L1) treatment. This TCR came from a man in his sixties with urothelial cancer. Here the CDR3 DNA reads TGTGCCAGCAGTGATAGAGAAACTAATGAAAAACTGTTTTTT. Protein product: CASSDRETNEKLFF.